This T cell receptor beta chain came from a study of STAT5B mutations in CD4+ large granular lymphocyte leukemia. Germline values: CDR1 MDHEN, CDR2 SYDVKM. V shed 3 bases and J shed 3 bases, with 15 bases lying between them. The CDR3 length is 15 residues. Whole-study results and caveats: 8/27 top patient clones versus 2/35 control clones were TRBV06-family. Data were not HLA-matched across samples. Without putative leukemic clones, patient CD4-sorted repertoires remained more clonal than healthy CD4+ repertoires.

Concerning this clone itself: Its antigen is as yet unknown.

Repertoires were generated with immunoSEQ multiplex PCR, while TCRdb's copy carries only in-frame clones and drops some. Counted here are 34,000 or so clones, roughly 80% occurring once; the ten biggest clones make up about 4.5%. The gene calls are TRBV28 and TRBJ2-7; weak D call: TRBD1 (6 bases). The sequenced sample consisted of CD4+ T cells from blood buffy coats. The source is a human donor in good health. The CDR3 region is CASSFARTASYEQYF. The DNA of the CDR3 is TGTGCCAGCAGTTTCGCAAGGACAGCCAGCTACGAGCAGTACTTC.